This T cell receptor beta chain was observed in a study of blood T cell repertoires in COVID-19. The wider study: The United States, Italy and Spain supplied acute and convalescent COVID-19 samples. The cDNA or gDNA used as material had been derived from T cells, B-cell-depleted T cells, or PBMCs.

In the original workflow: Amplification of reference gene primers was used by the study to estimate nucleated cell counts. Repertoires were generated with immunoSEQ multiplex PCR, while TCRdb's copy carries only in-frame clones and drops some. V, J and clone size reflect that table, while D and trimming were determined from the DNA. Seen here are about 440,000 clones, around 88% observed once, and the top ten hold approximately 4.5%. The CDR3 loop spans 14 amino acids. Per germline, CDR1 SGHNT and CDR2 YENEEA. V lost 1 base to trimming and J lost 7 bases, with 11 bases between them. The chain is built from TRBV11-3 and TRBJ2-1; D perhaps matches TRBD1 (5 bases). The clonotype comes from a woman aged 25 to 39 with acute or convalescent COVID-19. The sample taken for sequencing was peripheral blood. Here the CDR3 DNA reads TGTGCCAGCAGCTTAGTAGCAGGGCAAAATGAGCAGTTCTTC. This sequence encodes CASSLVAGQNEQFF.